This T cell receptor (beta chain) derives from a study of blood T cell repertoires in COVID-19 (dated by TCRdb to 2019 to 2021). Broadly, across the study: Samples covering the acute and convalescent phases of COVID-19 were provided by collaborators in the United States, Italy and Spain. The material from the prospective study consisted of cDNA or gDNA derived from T cells, B-cell-depleted T cells, or PBMCs. Subjects who had been exposed to COVID-19, were actively infected with it, or had recovered from it provided the deeply sampled blood TCRbeta repertoires that made up the dataset. The repertoires were released in a freely available public database meant as a resource for research on the immune response to SARS-CoV-2. Samples were obtained from the ongoing ImmuneRACE study (first 160 participants) and from about 1,300 subjects provided by 6 global collaborators. Nearly every sample came with metadata listing a de-identified subject ID, COVID-19 status, age in years and sex. Where available, HLA class I and class II types were taken from metadata supplied by the sample provider and were not determined by assay-based typing.

According to the germline V gene, CDR1 reads MNHEY and CDR2 reads SVGAGI. The CDR3 holds 13 amino acids from the cysteine to the phenylalanine. The entry retains the CDR3 DNA only, 39 bases that are in frame from base 1. V is cut by 9 bases and J by 5 bases, and the space between the germline ends is 14 bases. The immunoSEQ Assay, a bias-controlled multiplex PCR, was used to amplify TCRbeta CDR3 regions from genomic DNA. The paper's data handling went like this. Within the assay, amplification of reference gene primers was used to estimate how many nucleated cells each sample contained. Sequence reads were collapsed and filtered to measure the absolute abundance of every unique TCRbeta CDR3 rearrangement. For each sample, productive Simpson clonality was calculated as the square root of Simpson's diversity index across productive rearrangements. TCRdb took over this immuneACCESS table, retaining in-frame rearrangements with V and J assigned. Such tables are incomplete; in checked studies, under half of the missing clones stem from an unresolved V gene, and the remainder is unexplained. V, J and clone size derive from that table, while D and trimming were established from the DNA sequence. For this sample there are some 130,000 clones; around three quarters appear just once. Clones ranked in the top ten supply 3% to 4.5% of the sample.

Collaborating institutions collected whole blood in K2EDTA tubes following their own protocols. Collaborator samples were shipped for TCRbeta analysis as frozen whole blood, isolated PBMCs, or DNA extracted from either sample type. As for this clone: The antigen this receptor binds is unknown. Qualities for individual bases were not recorded, and no much larger clone is one base off.

The study at large found these results: The amount of clinical and demographic metadata varied by source and participant and was provided uncurated.

This clonotype was sampled from a man aged 55 to 70 with acute or convalescent COVID-19. Material for sequencing was peripheral blood. The V gene is TRBV6-5 and the J gene is TRBJ2-1; no D gene call is confident. The nucleotides read TGTGCCAGTCGGTGGTACGAGAACAATGAGCAGTTCTTC. Its translation is CASRWYENNEQFF.